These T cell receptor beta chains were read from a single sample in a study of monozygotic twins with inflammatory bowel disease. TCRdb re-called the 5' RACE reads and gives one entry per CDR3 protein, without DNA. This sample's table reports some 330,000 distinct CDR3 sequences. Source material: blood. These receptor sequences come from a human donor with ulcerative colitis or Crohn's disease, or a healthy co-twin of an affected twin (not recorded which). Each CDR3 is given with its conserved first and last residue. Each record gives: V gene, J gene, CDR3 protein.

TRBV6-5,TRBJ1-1,CASSSDRSPNTEAFF
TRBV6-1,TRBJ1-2,CATGTGGPSPYGYTF
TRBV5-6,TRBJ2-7,CASSLFAGMYEQYF
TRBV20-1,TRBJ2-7,CSARPRGYEQYF
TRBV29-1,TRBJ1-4,CSVDGGDNEKLFF
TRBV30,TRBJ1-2,CAWQTGTYGYTF
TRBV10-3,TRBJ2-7,CAISVTGGIGEQYF
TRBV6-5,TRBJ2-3,CASSYSTQGTDTQYF
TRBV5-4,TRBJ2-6,CASSPGFSGANVLTF
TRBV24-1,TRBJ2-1,CATSDLTRTAYNEQFF
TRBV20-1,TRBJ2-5,CSAAPALETQYF
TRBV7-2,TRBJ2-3,CASSPRAGEDTQYF
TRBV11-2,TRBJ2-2,CASSFSRAGGSTWSTGELFF
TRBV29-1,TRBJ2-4,CSVEGGLGKNIQYF
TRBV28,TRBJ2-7,CASSRGVEYEQYF
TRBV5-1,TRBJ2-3,CASNTGPTDTQYF
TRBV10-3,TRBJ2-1,CAIRTGGTNEQFF